The following is a T cell receptor (beta chain) sequence with its context. The antigen is unknown. This sample was taken from a study of cytomegalovirus exposure and HLA in healthy donors. The PCR was carried out with 60 Vbeta primers and 13 Jbeta primers. Sequencing used immunoSEQ multiplex PCR; TCRdb keeps in-frame clones, though not all of them. The sample lists fewer than 300,000 clones; roughly 88% were seen once. Study results and caveats: Some highly shared sequence variants likely arose as a pipeline artifact. The study flagged roughly 150 TCR beta chains as cytomegalovirus-associated.

At sampling all donors were nominally healthy, likely with unrecorded immune exposures. The germline V gene has CDR1 MDHEN and CDR2 SYDVKM. The CDR3 runs to 16 residues. V shed 4 bases and J 3 bases; nucleotides not matched to a gene: 10. The gene calls are TRBV28 and TRBJ2-3; 7 nucleotides agree with TRBD2. This TCR derives from a man in his forties in good health and CMV-seropositive. The sequenced material came from PBMCs. CDR3 region: CASSSQREERTDTQYF. For the CDR3, the DNA is TGTGCCAGCAGTTCCCAGCGGGAAGAGAGGACAGATACGCAGTATTTT. Full variable domain (missing parts from reference TRBV28 and TRBJ2-3): DVKVTQSSRYLVKRTGEKVFLECVQDMDHENMFWYRQDPGLGLRLIYFSYDVKMKEKGDIPEGYSVSREKKERFSLILESASTNQTSMYLCASSSQREERTDTQYFGPGTRLTVL.